A single T cell receptor (beta chain) is shown here with its context. The data are from a study of Ad26.COV2.S vaccination and SARS-CoV-2 variants. The CDR3 is 12 residues long. With 6 bases removed from V and 7 bases from J, the gap between germline ends came to 12 bases. Method: immunoSEQ multiplex PCR; TCRdb's copy keeps in-frame clones and lacks some. The table shows about 680,000 clones, with more than 70% occurring only once. Treatment here: around 19 received Ad26.COV2.S at low or high dose, single or two shots; about 5 received placebo; per-sample allocation not given. Sample collection was performed on day 63 after the first vaccine or placebo injection.

This clonotype was sampled from a person between 18 and 60 years old who received the Ad26.COV2.S COVID-19 vaccine or a placebo. The chain combines TRBV12-3 or TRBV12-4 with TRBJ1-2, with unresolved D. The sequencing used peripheral blood, collected in a trial of Ad26.COV2.S vaccine versus placebo. Here the CDR3 DNA reads TGTGCCAGCAGGCCGAGTATCGGTGGCTACACCTTC. It is translated as CASRPSIGGYTF.